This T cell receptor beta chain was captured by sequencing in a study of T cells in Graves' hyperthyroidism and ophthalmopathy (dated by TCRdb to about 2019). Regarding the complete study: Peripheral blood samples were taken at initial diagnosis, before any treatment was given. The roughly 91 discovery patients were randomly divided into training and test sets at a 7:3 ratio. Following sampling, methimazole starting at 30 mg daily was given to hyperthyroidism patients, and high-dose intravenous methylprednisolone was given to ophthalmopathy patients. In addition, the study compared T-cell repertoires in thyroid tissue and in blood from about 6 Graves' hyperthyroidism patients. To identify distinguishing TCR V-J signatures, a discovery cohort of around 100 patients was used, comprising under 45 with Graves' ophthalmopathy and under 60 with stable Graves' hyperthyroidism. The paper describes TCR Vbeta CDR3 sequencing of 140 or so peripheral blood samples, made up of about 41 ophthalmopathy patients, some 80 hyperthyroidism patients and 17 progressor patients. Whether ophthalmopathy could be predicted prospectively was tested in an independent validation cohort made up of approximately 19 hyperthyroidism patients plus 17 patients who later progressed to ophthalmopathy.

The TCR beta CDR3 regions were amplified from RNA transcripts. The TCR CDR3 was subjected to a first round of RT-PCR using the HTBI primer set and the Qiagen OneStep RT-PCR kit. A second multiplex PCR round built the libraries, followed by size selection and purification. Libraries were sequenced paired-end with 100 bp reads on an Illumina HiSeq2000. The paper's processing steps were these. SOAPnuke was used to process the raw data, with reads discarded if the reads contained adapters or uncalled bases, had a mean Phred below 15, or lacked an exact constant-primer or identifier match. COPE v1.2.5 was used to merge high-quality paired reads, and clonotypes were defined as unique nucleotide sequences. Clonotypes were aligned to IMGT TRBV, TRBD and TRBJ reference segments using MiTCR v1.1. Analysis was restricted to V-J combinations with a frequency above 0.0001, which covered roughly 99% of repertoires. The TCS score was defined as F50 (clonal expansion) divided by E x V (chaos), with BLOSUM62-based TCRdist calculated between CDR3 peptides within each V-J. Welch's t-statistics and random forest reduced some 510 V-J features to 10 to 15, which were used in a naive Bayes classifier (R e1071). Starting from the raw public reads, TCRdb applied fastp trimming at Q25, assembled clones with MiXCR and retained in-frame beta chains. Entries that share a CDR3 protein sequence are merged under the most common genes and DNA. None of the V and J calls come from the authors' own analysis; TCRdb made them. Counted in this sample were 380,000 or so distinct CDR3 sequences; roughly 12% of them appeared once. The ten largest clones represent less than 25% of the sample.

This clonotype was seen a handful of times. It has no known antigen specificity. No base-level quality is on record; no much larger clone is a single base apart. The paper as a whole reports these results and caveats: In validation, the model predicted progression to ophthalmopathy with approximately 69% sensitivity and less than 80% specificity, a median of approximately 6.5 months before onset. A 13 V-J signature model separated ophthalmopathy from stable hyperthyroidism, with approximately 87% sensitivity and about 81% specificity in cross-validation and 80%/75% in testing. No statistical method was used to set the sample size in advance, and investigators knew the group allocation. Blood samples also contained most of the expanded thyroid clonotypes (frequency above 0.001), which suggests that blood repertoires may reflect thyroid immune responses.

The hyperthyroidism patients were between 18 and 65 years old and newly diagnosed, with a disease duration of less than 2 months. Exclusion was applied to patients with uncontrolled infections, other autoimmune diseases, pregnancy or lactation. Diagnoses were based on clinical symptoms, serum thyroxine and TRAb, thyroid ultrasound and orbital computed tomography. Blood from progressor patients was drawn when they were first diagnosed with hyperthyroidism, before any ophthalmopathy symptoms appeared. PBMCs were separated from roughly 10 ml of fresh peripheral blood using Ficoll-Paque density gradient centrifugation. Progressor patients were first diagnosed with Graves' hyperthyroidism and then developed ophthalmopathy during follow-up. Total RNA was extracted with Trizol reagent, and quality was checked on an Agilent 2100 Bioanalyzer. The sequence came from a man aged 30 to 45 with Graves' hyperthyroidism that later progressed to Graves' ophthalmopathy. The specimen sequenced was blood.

The nucleotides read TGTGCCAGTAGTATAAATTTAGGACAGGGGGCGCGGGAGACCCAGTACTTC. This codes for CASSINLGQGARETQYF. The sequence is built from TRBV19 and TRBJ2-5, and 11 bases in between align with TRBD1. Trimming leaves V shorter by 2 bases and J shorter by 5 bases, with the junction holding 10 bases beyond the gene matches. CDR1 and CDR2, per the germline V gene (reference sequence), are LNHDA and SQIVND. The CDR3 runs 17 residues from the cysteine to the phenylalanine. The retained sequence is limited to the CDR3, 51 bases, with the frame set at the first base.